A selection of T cell receptor beta chains follows, all from one sample in a study of OX40 agonist ivuxolimab in advanced cancers. Here immunoSEQ multiplex PCR was the method, and the copy in TCRdb shows in-frame clones only, minus some. The data hold about 22,000 clones, with approximately 80% observed a single time. The material sequenced was CD4+ or CD8+ T cells sorted from blood, taken in a trial of the OX40 agonist ivuxolimab. All receptors derive from an adult with an advanced solid tumor such as melanoma, head and neck, liver or kidney cancer. Each CDR3 is given with its conserved first and last residue. D genes are given only for firm matches. Size is omitted from some rows. Given values are once, few, many or a class for expanded clones.

j_call cdr3_length d_call clone_size v_call cdr3_nt cdr3_aa
TRBJ2-1 16 . few TRBV6-5 TGTGCCAGCAGTTACTCGAGCAGCCTGAGGGGAAAAGGGCAGTTCTTC CASSYSSSLRGKGQFF
TRBJ1-4 16 . . TRBV18 TGTGCCAGCTCACCAGGAGTTGACAGTTTTAATGAAAAACTGTTTTTT CASSPGVDSFNEKLFF
TRBJ1-5 14 . . TRBV29-1 TGCAGCGTTGAAGAGTCAGGGGGCAATCAGCCCCAGCATTTT CSVEESGGNQPQHF
TRBJ2-3 11 . . TRBV12-5 TGTGCTAGTGGCACCGGGTTATCGCAGTATTTT CASGTGLSQYF
TRBJ2-3 12 . . TRBV6-5 TGTGCCAGCAGTCTTCCCACAGATACGCAGTATTTT CASSLPTDTQYF
TRBJ2-6 19 TRBD1 . TRBV13 TGTGCCAGCAGCCCGGAGGGACAGGGGAAGAGCTCTGGGGCCAACGTCCTGACTTTC CASSPEGQGKSSGANVLTF
TRBJ2-7 13 . . TRBV5-5 TGTGCCAGCAGCCGTGACGAGGCCTACGAGCAGTACTTC CASSRDEAYEQYF
TRBJ1-1 17 TRBD1 . TRBV19 TGTGCCAGTAGTAACCGGGACAGGGGACTTTGGGGGACTGAAGCTTTCTTT CASSNRDRGLWGTEAFF
TRBJ1-5 16 . . TRBV19 TGTGCCAGTACCTACTTCGGGGCAACAGGGAGTCAGCCCCAGCATTTT CASTYFGATGSQPQHF
TRBJ2-3 15 TRBD1 . TRBV4-1 TGCGCCAGCAGTGACGGACAGGTTAGCACAGATACGCAGTATTTT CASSDGQVSTDTQYF
TRBJ2-2 17 TRBD2 few TRBV5-5 TGTGCCAGCAGCCGGCCCGTCGGGACTAGGGGGACCGGGGAGCTGTTTTTT CASSRPVGTRGTGELFF
TRBJ1-6 14 . . TRBV30 TGTGCCTGGAGAGAGAGGGTCGGGTTTACACCCCTCCACTTT CAWRERVGFTPLHF
TRBJ2-2 13 . . TRBV6-1 TGTGCCAGCAGACCTAAGAACACCGGGGAGCTGTTTTTT CASRPKNTGELFF
TRBJ2-7 14 TRBD1 . TRBV27 TGTGCCAGCAGTCCGCAGGGGGCCATTTACGAGCAGTACTTC CASSPQGAIYEQYF
TRBJ1-1 17 TRBD1 . TRBV4-3 TGCGCCAGCAGCGACGGGACAGGGGGCTGGGGTCACACTGAAGCTTTCTTT CASSDGTGGWGHTEAFF
TRBJ2-7 13 . . TRBV7-9 TGTGCCAGCAGTTTTGACAGTACCTACGAGCAGTACTTC CASSFDSTYEQYF
TRBJ1-2 13 . . TRBV30 TGTGCCTGGAGTTCTACAGAGATCTATGGCTACACCTTC CAWSSTEIYGYTF
TRBJ1-1 14 . . TRBV7-6 TGTGCCAGCAGCTTAGCGTTTTTAGACACTGAAGCTTTCTTT CASSLAFLDTEAFF
TRBJ2-7 16 . . TRBV11-2 TGTGCCAGCAGCTTAGTACCCCCGGGACCACTCTACGAGCAGTACTTC CASSLVPPGPLYEQYF
TRBJ2-7 16 TRBD1 . TRBV11-1 TGTGCCAGCAGCTTATTGGGACAGGGGGCGCTTTACGAGCAGTACTTC CASSLLGQGALYEQYF
TRBJ2-1 14 . medium-sized TRBV5-6 TGTGCCAGCAGCGGTGATCCCTCCTACAATGAGCAGTTCTTC CASSGDPSYNEQFF
TRBJ1-1 12 . few TRBV28 TGTGCCAGCGCTACCAGCAGGACTGAAGCTTTCTTT CASATSRTEAFF
TRBJ2-7 11 . medium-sized TRBV7-2 TGTGCCAGCAGCGACCTCGGCGAGCAGTACTTC CASSDLGEQYF
TRBJ2-2 15 . . TRBV10-3 TGTGCCATCAGTGAGCTGCGGGCGAACACCGGGGAGCTGTTTTTT CAISELRANTGELFF
TRBJ1-6 12 . . TRBV6-5 TGTGCCAGCAGGGGGCCGGATTCACCCCTCCACTTT CASRGPDSPLHF
TRBJ2-2 15 . . TRBV5-1 TGCGCCAGCAGCTTTGACAGTATGGGCACCGGGGAGCTGTTTTTT CASSFDSMGTGELFF
TRBJ1-3 14 TRBD1 once TRBV19 TGTGCCAGTACCCCAGGGGGTTCTGGAAACACCATATATTTT CASTPGGSGNTIYF
TRBJ1-1 13 . few TRBV27 TGTGCCAGCAGTTTAGGCAGGGACACTGAAGCTTTCTTT CASSLGRDTEAFF
TRBJ2-2 15 TRBD2 . TRBV4-1 TGCGCCAGCAGCCAAGAACCACTAGCGGGCGGGGAGCTGTTTTTT CASSQEPLAGGELFF
TRBJ2-3 17 TRBD1 once TRBV4-3 TGCGCCAGCAGCCAGGCCCGCGGGACAGGGTTTCGGGATACGCAGTATTTT CASSQARGTGFRDTQYF
TRBJ2-7 14 TRBD1 . TRBV11-1 TGTGCCAGCACCCCCCCGGGACAGTCCTACGAGCAGTACTTC CASTPPGQSYEQYF
TRBJ2-3 16 . . TRBV11-2 TGTGCCAGCAGCCCCCGACCGGGGGGCCGCACAGATACGCAGTATTTT CASSPRPGGRTDTQYF
TRBJ1-3 16 TRBD1 . TRBV4-1 TGCGCCAGCAGCCTGGGCGAGGGGGCGACTGGAAACACCATATATTTT CASSLGEGATGNTIYF
TRBJ2-2 17 . . TRBV9 TGTGCCGGCAGCGCCCCCCCGTGGGGGGGCCGTCCCGGGGAGCTGTTTTTT CAGSAPPWGGRPGELFF
TRBJ2-1 14 TRBD1 . TRBV27 TGTGCCAGCAGTAAAGGACAGGGGGGCAATGAGCAGTTCTTC CASSKGQGGNEQFF
TRBJ2-1 14 TRBD1 . TRBV5-4 TGTGCCAGCAGCTGGTCCGGGACAGTCAATGAGCAGTTCTTC CASSWSGTVNEQFF
TRBJ1-2 16 TRBD1 . TRBV5-6 TGTGCCAGCAGCTTGGAGGCAGGGACAGGGGATCCTGGCTACACCTTC CASSLEAGTGDPGYTF
TRBJ1-4 14 TRBD1 once TRBV19 TGTGCCAGTAGCCCGGACAGGGGTAATGAAAAACTGTTTTTT CASSPDRGNEKLFF
TRBJ1-2 16 . . TRBV5-4 TGTGCCAGCAGCTTGGAGCTCAGAGTCACTAACTATGGCTACACCTTC CASSLELRVTNYGYTF
TRBJ2-2 13 . . TRBV4-3 TGCGCCAGCAGCCTACAGGGACCCGGGGAGCTGTTTTTT CASSLQGPGELFF
TRBJ2-1 15 TRBD1 . TRBV9 TGTGCCAGCAGCGCGGGACAGGGGGAATACAATGAGCAGTTCTTC CASSAGQGEYNEQFF
TRBJ2-7 15 TRBD2 . TRBV7-9 TGTGCCAGCAGCTCCCGGGAGGTGATGATTTACGAGCAGTACTTC CASSSREVMIYEQYF
TRBJ2-2 12 . . TRBV5-1 TGCGCCAGCGCATACGCGTCCGGGGAGCTGTTTTTT CASAYASGELFF
TRBJ2-7 15 TRBD2 . TRBV7-2 TGTGCCAGCAGCTTATGGGCTAGCGGATCCTACGAGCAGTACTTC CASSLWASGSYEQYF
TRBJ1-5 13 . few TRBV4-2 TGTGCCAGCAGCCAATTTGTCGGTCAGCCCCAGCATTTT CASSQFVGQPQHF
TRBJ2-7 16 TRBD2 . TRBV5-6 TGTGCCAGCAGCCCCTCAGGGGCGCGGGGGGCCTACGAGCAGTACTTC CASSPSGARGAYEQYF
TRBJ2-7 16 . . TRBV4-2 TGTGCCAGCAGCCAAGATGGGGGTCTAAGCTCCTACGAGCAGTACTTC CASSQDGGLSSYEQYF
TRBJ1-5 13 . . TRBV19 TGTGCCAGTAGTTCCTCACCGGCCCAGCCCCAGCATTTT CASSSSPAQPQHF
TRBJ2-1 18 . few TRBV4-1 TGCGCCAGCAGCCCCCGGGATAGCGGAATTCCCCCCTACAATGAGCAGTTCTTC CASSPRDSGIPPYNEQFF
TRBJ2-5 15 TRBD1 . TRBV9 TGTGCCAGCAGCTTTGGGACAGGTGACCAAGAGACCCAGTACTTC CASSFGTGDQETQYF
TRBJ2-7 16 TRBD1 medium-sized TRBV7-9 TGTGCCAGCAGCACAACCGGGACAGGGGATTCGAGGGAGCAGTACTTC CASSTTGTGDSREQYF
TRBJ2-3 15 . . TRBV7-6 TGTGCCAGCAGCTTAGCCGCAGGGAGCACAGATACGCAGTATTTT CASSLAAGSTDTQYF
TRBJ2-5 15 TRBD1 . TRBV6-6 TGTGCCAGCAGCACCACCAGGGACAGCCAAGAGACCCAGTACTTC CASSTTRDSQETQYF
TRBJ2-7 14 . . TRBV15 TGTGCCACCAGCAGAGTGGGGGGGCGGGGCGAGCAGTACTTC CATSRVGGRGEQYF
TRBJ2-7 15 . . TRBV6-6 TGTGCCAGCAGTGATCTCGACAGGACGTTCGACGAGCAGTACTTC CASSDLDRTFDEQYF
TRBJ1-3 15 . . TRBV6-5 TGTGCCAGCAGCCCAGGCTACGAAGTTGGAAACACCATATATTTT CASSPGYEVGNTIYF
TRBJ1-3 15 . medium-sized TRBV21-1 TGTGCCAAATCCAGGGGGTTTCGCACTGGAAACACCATATATTTT CAKSRGFRTGNTIYF